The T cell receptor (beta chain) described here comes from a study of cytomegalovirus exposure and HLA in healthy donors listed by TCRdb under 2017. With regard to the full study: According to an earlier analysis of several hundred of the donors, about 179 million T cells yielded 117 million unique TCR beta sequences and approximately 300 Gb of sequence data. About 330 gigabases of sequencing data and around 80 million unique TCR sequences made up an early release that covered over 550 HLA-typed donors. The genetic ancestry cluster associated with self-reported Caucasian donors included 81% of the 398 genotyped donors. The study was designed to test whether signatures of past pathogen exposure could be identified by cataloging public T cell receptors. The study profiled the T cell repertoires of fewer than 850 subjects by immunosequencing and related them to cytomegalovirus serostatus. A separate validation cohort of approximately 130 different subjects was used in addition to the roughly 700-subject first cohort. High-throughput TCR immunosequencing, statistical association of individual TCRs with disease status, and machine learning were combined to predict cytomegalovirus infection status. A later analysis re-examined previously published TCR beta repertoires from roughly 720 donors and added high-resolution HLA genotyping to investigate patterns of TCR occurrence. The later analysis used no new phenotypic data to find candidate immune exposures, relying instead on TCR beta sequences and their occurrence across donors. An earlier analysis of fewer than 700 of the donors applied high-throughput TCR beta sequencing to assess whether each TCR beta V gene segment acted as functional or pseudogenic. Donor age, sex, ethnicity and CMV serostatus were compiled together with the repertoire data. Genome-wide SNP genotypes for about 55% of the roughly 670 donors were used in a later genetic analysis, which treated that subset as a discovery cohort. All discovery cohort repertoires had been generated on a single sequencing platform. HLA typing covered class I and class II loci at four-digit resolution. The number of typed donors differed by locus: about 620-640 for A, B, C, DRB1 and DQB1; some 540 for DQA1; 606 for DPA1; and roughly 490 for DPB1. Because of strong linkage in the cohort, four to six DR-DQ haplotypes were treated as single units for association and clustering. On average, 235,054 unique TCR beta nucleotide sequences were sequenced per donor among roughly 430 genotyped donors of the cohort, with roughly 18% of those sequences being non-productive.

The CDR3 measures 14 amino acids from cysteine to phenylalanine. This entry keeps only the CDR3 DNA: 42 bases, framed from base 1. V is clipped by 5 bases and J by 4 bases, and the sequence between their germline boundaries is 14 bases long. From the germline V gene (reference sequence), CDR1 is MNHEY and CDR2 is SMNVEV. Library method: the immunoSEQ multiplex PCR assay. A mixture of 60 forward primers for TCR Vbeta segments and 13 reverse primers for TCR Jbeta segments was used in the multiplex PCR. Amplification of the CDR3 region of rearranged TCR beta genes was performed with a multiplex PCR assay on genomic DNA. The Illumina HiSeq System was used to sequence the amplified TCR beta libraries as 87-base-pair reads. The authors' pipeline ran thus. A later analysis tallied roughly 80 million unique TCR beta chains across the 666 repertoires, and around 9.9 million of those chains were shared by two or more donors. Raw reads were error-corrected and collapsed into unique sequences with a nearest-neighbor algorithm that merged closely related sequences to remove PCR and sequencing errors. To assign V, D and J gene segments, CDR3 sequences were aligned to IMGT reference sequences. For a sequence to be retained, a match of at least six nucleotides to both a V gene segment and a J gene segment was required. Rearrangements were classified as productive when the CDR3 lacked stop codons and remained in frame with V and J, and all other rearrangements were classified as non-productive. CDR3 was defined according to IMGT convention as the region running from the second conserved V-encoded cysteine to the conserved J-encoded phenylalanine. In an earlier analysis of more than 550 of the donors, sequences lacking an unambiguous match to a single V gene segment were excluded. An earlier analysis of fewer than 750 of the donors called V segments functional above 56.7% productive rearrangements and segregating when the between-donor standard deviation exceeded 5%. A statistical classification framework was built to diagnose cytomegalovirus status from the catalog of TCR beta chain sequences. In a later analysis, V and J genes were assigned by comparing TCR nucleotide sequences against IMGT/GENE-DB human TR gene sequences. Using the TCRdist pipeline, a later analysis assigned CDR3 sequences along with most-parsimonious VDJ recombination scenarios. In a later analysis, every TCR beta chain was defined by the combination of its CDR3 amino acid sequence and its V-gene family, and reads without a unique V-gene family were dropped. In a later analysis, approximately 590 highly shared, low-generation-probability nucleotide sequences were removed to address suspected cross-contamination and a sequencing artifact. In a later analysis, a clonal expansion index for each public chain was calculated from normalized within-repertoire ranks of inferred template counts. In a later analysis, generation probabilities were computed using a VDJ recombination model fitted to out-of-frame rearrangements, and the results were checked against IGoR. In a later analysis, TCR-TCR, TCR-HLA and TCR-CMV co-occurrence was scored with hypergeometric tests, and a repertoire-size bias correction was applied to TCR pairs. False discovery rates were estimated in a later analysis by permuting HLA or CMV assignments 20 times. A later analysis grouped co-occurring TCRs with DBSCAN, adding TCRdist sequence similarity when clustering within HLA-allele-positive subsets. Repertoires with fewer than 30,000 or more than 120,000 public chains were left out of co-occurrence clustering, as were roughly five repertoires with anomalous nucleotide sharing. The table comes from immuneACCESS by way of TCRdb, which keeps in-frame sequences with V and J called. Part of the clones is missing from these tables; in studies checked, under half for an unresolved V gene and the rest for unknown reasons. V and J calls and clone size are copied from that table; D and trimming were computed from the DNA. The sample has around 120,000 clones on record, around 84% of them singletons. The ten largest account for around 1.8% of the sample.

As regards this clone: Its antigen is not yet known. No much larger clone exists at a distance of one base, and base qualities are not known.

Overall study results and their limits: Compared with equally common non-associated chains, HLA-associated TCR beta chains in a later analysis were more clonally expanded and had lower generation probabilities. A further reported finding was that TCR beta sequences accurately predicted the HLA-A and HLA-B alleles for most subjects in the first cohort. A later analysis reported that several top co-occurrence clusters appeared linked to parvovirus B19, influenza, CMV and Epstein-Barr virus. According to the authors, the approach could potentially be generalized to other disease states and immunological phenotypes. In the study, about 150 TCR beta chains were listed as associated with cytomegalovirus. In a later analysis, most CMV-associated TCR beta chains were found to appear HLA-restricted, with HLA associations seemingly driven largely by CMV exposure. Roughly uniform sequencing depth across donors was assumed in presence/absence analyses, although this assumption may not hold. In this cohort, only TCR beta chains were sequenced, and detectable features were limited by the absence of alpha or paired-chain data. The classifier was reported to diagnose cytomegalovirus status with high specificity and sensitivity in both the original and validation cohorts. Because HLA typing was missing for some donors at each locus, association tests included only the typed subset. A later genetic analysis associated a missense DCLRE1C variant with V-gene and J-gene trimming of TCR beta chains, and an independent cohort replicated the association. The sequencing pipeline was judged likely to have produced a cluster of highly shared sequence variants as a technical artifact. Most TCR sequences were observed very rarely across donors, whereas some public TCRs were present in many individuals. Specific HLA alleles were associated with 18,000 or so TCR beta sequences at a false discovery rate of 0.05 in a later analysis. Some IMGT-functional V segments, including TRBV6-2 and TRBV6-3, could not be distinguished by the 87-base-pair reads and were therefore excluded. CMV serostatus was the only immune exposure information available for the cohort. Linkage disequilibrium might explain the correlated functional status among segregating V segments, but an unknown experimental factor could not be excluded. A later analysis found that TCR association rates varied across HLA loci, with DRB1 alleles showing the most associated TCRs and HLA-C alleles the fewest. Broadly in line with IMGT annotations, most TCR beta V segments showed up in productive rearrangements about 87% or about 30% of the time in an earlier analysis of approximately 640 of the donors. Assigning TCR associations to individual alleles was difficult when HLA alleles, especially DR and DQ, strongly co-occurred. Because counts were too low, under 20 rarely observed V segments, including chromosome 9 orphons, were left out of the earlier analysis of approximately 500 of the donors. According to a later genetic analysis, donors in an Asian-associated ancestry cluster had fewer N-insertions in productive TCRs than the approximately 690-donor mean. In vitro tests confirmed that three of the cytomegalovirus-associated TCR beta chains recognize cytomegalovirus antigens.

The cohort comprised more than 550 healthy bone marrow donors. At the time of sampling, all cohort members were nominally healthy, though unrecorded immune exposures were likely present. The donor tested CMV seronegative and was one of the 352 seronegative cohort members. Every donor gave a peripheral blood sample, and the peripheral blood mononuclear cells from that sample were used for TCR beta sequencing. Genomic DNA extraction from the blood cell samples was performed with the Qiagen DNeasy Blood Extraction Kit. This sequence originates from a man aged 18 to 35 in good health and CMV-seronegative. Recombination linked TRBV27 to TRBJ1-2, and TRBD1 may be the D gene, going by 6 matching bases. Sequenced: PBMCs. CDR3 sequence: CASSPGGGGYGYTF. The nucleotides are TGTGCCAGCAGTCCCGGGGGAGGGGGCTATGGCTACACCTTC.